This T cell receptor beta chain was identified during a study of metastatic and nonmetastatic thyroid tumors (dated by TCRdb to the early 2020s). General notes on the study: Repertoires from peripheral blood and from tumor or nodule tissue samples of malignant and benign thyroid patients were compared.

The library was made by PCR. Sequencing relied on an Illumina HiSeq 4000. High-throughput sequencing was used to profile the CDR3 region of the TCR beta-chain in every patient. Regarding the original processing steps: A classifier to discriminate distant-metastatic papillary thyroid cancer patients was built from CDR3 differences across clinicopathological groups. To measure repertoire diversity the researchers used the Shannon index, while the Morisita-Horn index served to gauge how similar the tumor and blood repertoires were. TCRdb reprocessing: public reads trimmed at Q25 with fastp, clones called with MiXCR, in-frame beta chains kept. The authors' filters were not applied to this entry. Across this sample there are about 19,000 clones, with 22% seen only once. Roughly 10% of the sample is held by the ten biggest clonotypes. Before undergoing thyroid surgery, none of the patients had been given any kind of treatment. The study retrospectively analysed patient clinical samples collected from about 2012 to 2018 using T-cell receptor beta sequencing.

Findings and caveats that apply to the study as a whole: TCR beta diversity was reported as significantly higher in malignant tumors than in benign nodules, in both blood and tumor samples.

In this sample, this clone turned up many times. This receptor's antigen is unknown. No much larger clone is present one base from it, and per-base qualities are unavailable. Based on the germline V gene (reference sequence), the CDR1 and CDR2 sequences are LNHDA and SQIVND. The cysteine opens and the phenylalanine closes a CDR3 of 16 amino acids. Only CDR3 DNA remains: 48 bases, in frame from the first base. V ends up 2 bases short and J 6 bases short, with an unmatched junction base count of 9. The material sequenced was tumor tissue. The chain is made from TRBV19 and TRBJ2-1; 8 bases in the junction line up with TRBD2. The sequence was collected from a male donor with papillary thyroid cancer or a benign thyroid nodule (not recorded which). Some clones in this sample may be carry-over from other donors' samples. The CDR3 reads CASSIITAGVSNEQFF. The bases read TGTGCCAGTAGTATAATTACAGCGGGAGTGTCCAATGAGCAGTTCTTC.